The 17 T cell receptor beta chains below come from one sample, sequenced in a study of T cells in Graves' hyperthyroidism and ophthalmopathy. Amplification of TCR beta CDR3 regions used RNA as the template. The TCR CDR3 first-round RT-PCR relied on the HTBI primer set. TCRdb used MiXCR to reprocess the multiplex PCR reads, holding one entry per CDR3 protein. The table has fewer than 900,000 distinct CDR3 sequences, approximately 19% seen once. Sample: blood. Every receptor here comes from a woman aged 50 to 60 with Graves' hyperthyroidism that later progressed to Graves' ophthalmopathy.

In this sample, this clonotype turned up many times. The rearrangement joins TRBV11-1 to TRBJ1-1; maybe TRBD1 (5 bases). The CDR3 is 14 residues long. V shed 5 bases and J shed 11 bases, with 21 bases lying between them. In germline, CDR1 is SGHAT, CDR2 FQDESV (reference sequence). The CDR3 DNA sequence: TGTGCCAGCAGCAAACACACATCAAAGGGGTCGGCTTTCTTT. Its protein product is CASSKHTSKGSAFF.

The chain employs TRBV12-3 or TRBV12-4 and TRBJ2-1; 12 bases are shared with TRBD2. CDR3 size: 21 residues. The junction had 14 bases not matched to a gene; V was cut back by 2 bases and J by 0 bases. The CDR3 reads CASSLWSRLAGATSSYNEQFF. The CDR3 coding sequence is TGTGCCAGCAGTTTATGGTCCCGACTAGCGGGGGCCACGAGCTCCTACAATGAGCAGTTCTTC.

The CDR3 DNA follows: TGTGCCAGCAGCCACATTAGCGGGGGCCAACGGCGGTATTTT. It is translated as CASSHISGGQRRYF. The chain uses TRBV3-1 and TRBJ2-3, with TRBD2 matching 9 bases. CDR1 is LGHDT and CDR2 is YNNKEL in the germline V gene (reference sequence). This CDR3 comprises 14 residues. V gave up 3 bases and J gave up 14 bases; unmatched junction bases: 12.

The sample holds a few counts of this clonotype. The gene calls are TRBV4-1 and TRBJ1-2; the D is unclear. The CDR3 has 14 amino acids. V lost 1 base and J 2 bases, leaving 8 bases between the germline ends. Germline lookup yields CDR1 MGHRA and CDR2 YSYEKL. CDR3 amino acids: CASSQVYSNYGYTF. CDR3 sequence (DNA): TGCGCCAGCAGCCAAGTGTATAGCAACTATGGCTACACCTTC.

This clonotype was found many times. The V call is TRBV29-1, the J call TRBJ2-5; D remains ambiguous. Per the germline V gene, CDR1 is SQVTM and CDR2 is ANQGSEA. The V and J ends lost 4 bases and 2 bases respectively, with 5 bases between them. This CDR3 has 11 amino acids. CDR3 residues: CSVVGQETQYF. The CDR3 DNA is TGCAGCGTTGTCGGTCAAGAGACCCAGTACTTC.

The V gene is TRBV24-1, the J gene TRBJ2-7; the match to TRBD1 covers 8 bases. The germline gives CDR1 KGHDR, CDR2 SFDVKD. The CDR3 has 16 amino acids. The trim removed 6 bases at V and 2 bases at J, leaving 11 bases unmatched. The CDR3 coding sequence is TGTGCCACCAGTCCACCGGGACAGGTGGGTCCCTACGAGCAGTACTTC. It translates to CATSPPGQVGPYEQYF.

The chain couples TRBV5-1 to TRBJ2-5; TRBD2 agrees at 7 bases. The germline CDR1 and CDR2 sequences are SGHRS and YFSETQ. The length of the CDR3 is 14 residues. V dropped 7 bases and J dropped 5; count of bases not matched to a gene: 11. In DNA, the CDR3 is TGCGCCAGCTTGGGAGGGGCTGGCGCCGAGACCCAGTACTTC. It yields the protein CASLGGAGAETQYF.

This clonotype appeared a few times. This chain joins TRBV6-1 and TRBJ2-2; D is unclear. CDR3 length: 14 residues. Trimming removed 8 bases from V and 0 bases from J, with 10 bases in between. In germline, CDR1 is MNHNS, CDR2 SASEGT. The CDR3 loop reads CASSRVANTGELFF. DNA of the CDR3: TGTGCCAGCTCCCGGGTCGCGAACACCGGGGAGCTGTTTTTT.

This clonotype appeared many times. V is TRBV29-1 and J is TRBJ1-1, with D perhaps matching TRBD1 (6 bases). From germline, CDR1 is SQVTM and CDR2 ANQGSEA. The CDR3 length is 13 residues. Trimming stripped 7 bases from V and 0 bases from J, with 12 bases between. The CDR3 DNA is TGCAGCGCCCGGACAGCCCTGAACACTGAAGCTTTCTTT. Translating gives CSARTALNTEAFF.

This clonotype was detected many times. J is TRBJ2-1 and V is TRBV11-2; no firm D call. Trimming removed 4 bases from V and 9 bases from J, with 10 bases in between. Germline V gene lookup returns CDR1 SGHAT and CDR2 FQNNGV. CDR3 length: 12 amino acids. CDR3: CASSSIKSEQFF. Written as DNA, the CDR3 is TGTGCCAGCAGCTCCATTAAGAGTGAGCAGTTCTTC. Looking up the rest from reference TRBV11-2 and TRBJ2-1 gives the full variable domain: EAGVAQSPRYKIIEKRQSVAFWCNPISGHATLYWYQQILGQGPKLLIQFQNNGVVDDSQLPKDRFSAERLKGVDSTLKIQPAKLEDSAVYLCASSSIKSEQFFGPGTRLTVL.

The gene calls are TRBV6-1 and TRBJ2-2; D perhaps matches TRBD1 (5 bases). Germline CDR1 MNHNS, CDR2 SASEGT. This CDR3 has 14 residues. Between the trimmed V and J ends, which lost 7 bases and 0 bases, there was a span of 9 bases. The CDR3 DNA is TGTGCCAGCAAATCCAGGGCGAACACCGGGGAGCTGTTTTTT. Encoded protein: CASKSRANTGELFF.

This clonotype was seen more than once but under ten times. CDR3 sequence: CASSLISAGGRTEAFF. In DNA, the CDR3 is TGTGCCAGCAGCTTAATCTCGGCAGGGGGCAGAACTGAAGCTTTCTTT. The chain has TRBV7-9 and TRBJ1-1; 8 bases are a match to TRBD1. Germline loops: CDR1 SEHNR, CDR2 FQNEAQ (reference sequence). The junction had 10 bases not matched to a gene; V was cut back by 2 bases and J by 5 bases. The CDR3 loop spans 16 amino acids.

The rearrangement uses TRBV7-3 and TRBJ2-3; no clear D. Germline V gives CDR1 SGHTA, CDR2 FQGTGA. The ends were cut back, 2 bases at V and 4 bases at J, with 13 bases in the middle. The CDR3 consists of 15 residues. CDR3: CASSLGLLVADTQYF. CDR3 DNA sequence: TGTGCCAGCAGCTTAGGTCTACTTGTCGCAGATACGCAGTATTTT.

The J gene is TRBJ2-2, the V gene TRBV9; D gene uncertain. V lost 4 bases and J 1 base, leaving 11 bases between the germline ends. The CDR3 loop spans 15 amino acids. Germline CDR1 reads SGDLS; CDR2 reads YYNGEE. The chain's CDR3 is CASSSNHRNTGELFF. In DNA form, the CDR3 reads TGTGCCAGCAGCTCCAACCATAGGAACACCGGGGAGCTGTTTTTT. The full variable domain, in which reference TRBV9 and TRBJ2-2 provide the parts outside the CDR3, is DSGVTQTPKHLITATGQRVTLRCSPRSGDLSVYWYQQSLDQGLQFLIQYYNGEERAKGNILERFSAQQFPDLHSELNLSSLELGDSALYFCASSSNHRNTGELFFGEGSRLTVL.

This clonotype was seen a few times. The V call is TRBV9, the J call TRBJ2-7, with unresolved D. CDR1 and CDR2 (germline): SGDLS, YYNGEE. V lost 3 bases and J lost 6, with 13 bases in between. The CDR3 consists of 13 residues. CDR3 loop: CASSESLGGEQYF. Written as DNA, the CDR3 is TGTGCCAGCAGCGAATCTTTGGGTGGCGAGCAGTACTTC.

This clonotype was counted between two and nine times. This sequence joins TRBV6-1 and TRBJ2-1; D is uncertain. CDR1 is MNHNS, CDR2 SASEGT, per germline. CDR3 length equals 13 residues. The ends were cut back, 1 base at V and 6 bases at J, with 7 bases in the middle. This chain's CDR3 is CASSEVRINEQFF. CDR3 coding DNA: TGTGCCAGCAGTGAAGTTAGGATCAATGAGCAGTTCTTC.

This clonotype occurred many times. The V call is TRBV7-9, the J call TRBJ2-1, with TRBD2 identical over 8 bases. This CDR3 is 16 amino acids long. V lost 2 bases, J lost 4 bases, and 7 bases stayed unmatched. The germline V gene encodes CDR1 SEHNR and CDR2 FQNEAQ (reference sequence). The CDR3 DNA follows: TGTGCCAGCAGCTTACAAACTAGCGGAGAATACAATGAGCAGTTCTTC. Amino acids: CASSLQTSGEYNEQFF.